This T cell receptor (beta chain) was sequenced during a study of shared clonotypes between healthy human individuals. In the study overall: Each donor's CD4 naive and CD4 memory cells filled three plates apiece, CD8 naive two, and CD8 memory one.

Overall study findings and caveats: The naive CD4 repertoires of several donors were compared, and around 5% of clonotypes were shared.

CDR3 length equals 16 residues. The germline CDR1 and CDR2 sequences are LGHNA and YNFKEQ. The V gene lost 1 base and the J gene lost 4 bases, with 16 bases spanning the gap. Several immunoSEQ plates held equal portions of the genomic DNA taken from each subset. Clones were read by immunoSEQ multiplex PCR, and TCRdb kept only the in-frame ones, dropping some. The data show 500,000 to 700,000 clones, roughly 95% seen once. CD45RO-negative cells were positively selected for CCR7, leaving out terminally differentiated effector memory CD45RA+ cells. To note about this clone: Its antigen remains unidentified.

Material: naive CD8+ T cells sorted from blood. The sequence came from a woman aged 25-40 years in good health. The chain carries TRBV4-2 and TRBJ1-1; tentatively, D is TRBD1 (5 bases). In nucleotides, the CDR3 is TGTGCCAGCAGCCAAGCCGTCCGCCAGGGCGGCACTGAAGCTTTCTTT. This sequence encodes CASSQAVRQGGTEAFF.